The 28 T cell receptor beta chains listed next were all sequenced from one sample in a study of T cells in localized non-small cell lung cancer. Method: immunoSEQ multiplex PCR; TCRdb's copy keeps in-frame clones and lacks some. Found here are around 8,000 clones, roughly 94% of them singletons; the top ten hold 3.5% to 5%. Material: peripheral blood mononuclear cells, obtained before any cancer treatment. These receptors all stem from a male donor aged 60 or older with stage II lung adenocarcinoma.

This chain uses TRBV18 with TRBJ2-7, with 9 bases lining up with TRBD1. The CDR3 has 13 residues. Germline-derived CDR1 and CDR2 are KGHSH and LQKENI. V shed 6 bases and J 3 bases; nucleotides not matched to a gene: 3. This CDR3 is CASSSGQGYEQYF. CDR3 DNA sequence: TGTGCCAGCTCGTCGGGACAGGGCTACGAGCAGTACTTC.

The chain uses TRBV7-2 and TRBJ1-1; TRBD1 might be the D (6 bases). V was pared by 6 bases and J by 7 bases, with 18 bases between. The CDR3 runs 14 residues. Germline values: CDR1 SGHTA, CDR2 FQGNSA. The CDR3 loop reads CASRVPGAGGEAFF. DNA of the CDR3: TGTGCCAGCAGGGTCCCGGGGGCTGGGGGTGAAGCTTTCTTT. Looking up the rest from reference TRBV7-2 and TRBJ1-1 gives the full variable domain: GAGVSQSPSNKVTEKGKDVELRCDPISGHTALYWYRQSLGQGLEFLIYFQGNSAPDKSGLPSDRFSAERTGGSVSTLTIQRTQQEDSAVYLCASRVPGAGGEAFFGQGTRLTVV.

The chain recombines TRBV19 with TRBJ1-5; 9 bases align to TRBD1. Germline V gene data show CDR1 as LNHDA and CDR2 as SQIVND (reference sequence). V was clipped by 6 bases and J by 3 bases; unmatched bases: 3. The CDR3 consists of 14 residues. The CDR3 nucleotides are TGTGCCAGTAGGGACAGGGGCTCCAATCAGCCCCAGCATTTT. This sequence encodes CASRDRGSNQPQHF.

The rearrangement links TRBV19 to TRBJ2-1, with D tentatively TRBD2 (5 bases). Trimming stripped 2 bases from V and 3 bases from J, with 17 bases between. Germline V gene sequence: CDR1 LNHDA, CDR2 SQIVND (reference sequence). CDR3 length equals 17 residues. CDR3 amino acids: CASSITLGRGNYNEQFF. The CDR3 DNA is TGTGCCAGTAGTATAACGTTAGGGAGAGGAAACTACAATGAGCAGTTCTTC.

The gene calls are TRBV5-8 and TRBJ2-5, with TRBD1 matching 8 bases. Germline V gene lookup returns CDR1 SGHTS and CDR2 YDEGEE. Trimming removed 7 bases from V and 1 base from J; junction bases left unmatched: 9. The CDR3 runs 15 residues. DNA for the CDR3: TGTGCCAGCCGGCTCGGGACAGGCATCCAAGAGACCCAGTACTTC. Amino acid sequence: CASRLGTGIQETQYF. Complete variable domain (other parts from reference TRBV5-8 and TRBJ2-5): EAGVTQSPTHLIKTRGQQATLRCSPISGHTSVYWYQQALGLGLQFLLWYDEGEERNRGNFPPRFSGRQFPNYSSELNVNALELEDSALYLCASRLGTGIQETQYFGPGTRLLVL.

The rearrangement uses TRBV11-2 and TRBJ1-4; 10 bases fit TRBD1. V dropped 5 bases and J dropped 5; count of bases not matched to a gene: 2. CDR1 is SGHAT and CDR2 is FQNNGV in the germline V gene. The CDR3 covers 14 residues. The CDR3 DNA reads TGTGCCAGCAGCCCGACAGGGGGCAATGAAAAACTGTTTTTT. This encodes CASSPTGGNEKLFF.

The chain is built from TRBV10-3 and TRBJ2-2; perhaps TRBD2 as D (5 bases). V gave up 3 bases and J gave up 6 bases, with 11 bases separating them. The CDR3 has 14 amino acids. Germline V lookup: CDR1 ENHRY, CDR2 SYGVKD. This CDR3 is CAISDLLGAGELFF. As DNA, the CDR3 is TGTGCCATCAGTGACCTACTAGGCGCCGGGGAGCTGTTTTTT.

The chain carries TRBV7-9 and TRBJ1-2, with 7 nucleotides matching TRBD1. This CDR3 spans 13 amino acids. The V gene's germline CDR1 is SEHNR and CDR2 FQNEAQ (reference sequence). V shed 2 bases and J 8 bases; nucleotides not matched to a gene: 5. In DNA, the CDR3 is TGTGCCAGCAGCTTACAGGGGGTTGGCGGCTACACCTTC. Translated: CASSLQGVGGYTF.

The rearrangement uses TRBV7-8 and TRBJ2-2; D call uncertain. V gave up 0 bases and J gave up 7 bases, with 12 bases separating them. The CDR3 length is 15 residues. The germline V gene encodes CDR1 SGHVS and CDR2 FQNEAQ. The CDR3 DNA follows: TGTGCCAGCAGCTTAGCCCCCCGGCCTAGCGGGGAGCTGTTTTTT. It encodes CASSLAPRPSGELFF. Full variable domain (remainder filled in from reference TRBV7-8 and TRBJ2-2): GAGVSQSPRYKVAKRGQDVALRCDPISGHVSLFWYQQALGQGPEFLTYFQNEAQLDKSGLPSDRFFAERPEGSVSTLKIQRTQQEDSAVYLCASSLAPRPSGELFFGEGSRLTVL.

The count of this clone is one. The rearrangement uses TRBV5-1 and TRBJ1-4, with a tentative D call TRBD1 (5 bases). CDR1 SGHRS and CDR2 YFSETQ come from the germline V gene. The CDR3 has 14 amino acids. V was shortened by 4 bases and J by 0 bases, with 7 bases between the two germline ends. The CDR3 DNA reads TGCGCCAGCAGCCGGGACCCAACTAATGAAAAACTGTTTTTT. Translation: CASSRDPTNEKLFF.

The genes are TRBV6-1 and TRBJ2-5; D not resolved. V lost 2 bases and J 5 bases, leaving 15 bases between the germline ends. CDR3 length: 15 residues. Germline V lookup: CDR1 MNHNS, CDR2 SASEGT. The DNA of the CDR3 is TGTGCCAGCAGTGAAAGTCGCTACTCACGGGAGACCCAGTACTTC. This gives the protein CASSESRYSRETQYF.

The DNA for the CDR3 is TGCGCCAGCAGCCCAGGAGACGGGGGGAACACTGAAGCTTTCTTT. Encoded protein: CASSPGDGGNTEAFF. V gene TRBV5-1 combines with J gene TRBJ1-1; D may be TRBD1 (5 bases). CDR3 length: 15 residues. CDR1 SGHRS and CDR2 YFSETQ come from the germline V gene. The ends were cut back, 4 bases at V and 1 base at J, with 14 bases in the middle.

The chain has TRBV7-2 and TRBJ1-2; a weak D match, TRBD1 (5 bases). CDR3 length: 13 residues. V dropped 2 bases and J dropped 3 bases, with 7 bases sitting between them. CDR1 is SGHTA and CDR2 is FQGNSA in the germline V gene. CDR3 residues: CASSLPGYYGYTF. The CDR3 nucleotides read TGTGCCAGCAGCTTACCAGGGTACTATGGCTACACCTTC.

The chain combines TRBV19 with TRBJ1-4, with a possible D match to TRBD1 (5 bases). Trimming took 6 bases from V and 5 from J, leaving 10 bases between them. Looked up from germline, CDR1 is LNHDA and CDR2 is SQIVND (reference sequence). CDR3 length: 13 residues. CDR3 loop: CASSSQGNEKLFF. Here the CDR3 DNA reads TGTGCCAGTAGCAGCCAGGGAAATGAAAAACTGTTTTTT.

V usage is TRBV12-5 and J usage is TRBJ1-3, with TRBD1 as a possible D gene (5 bases). Per the germline V gene, CDR1 is LGHNT and CDR2 is FRNRAP. V dropped 7 bases and J dropped 4 bases, with 17 bases sitting between them. The CDR3 runs 15 residues. The CDR3 spells CASDRQLPWGNTIYF. In nucleotides, the CDR3 is TGTGCTAGTGACAGACAGTTACCTTGGGGAAACACCATATATTTT.

V is TRBV19 and J is TRBJ1-1; 8 nucleotides match TRBD1. From germline, CDR1 is LNHDA and CDR2 SQIVND (reference sequence). J gave up 3 bases and V 6 bases, and 0 bases lay outside the gene matches. The CDR3 has 12 amino acids. This CDR3 is CASRDRDTEAFF. As DNA, the CDR3 is TGTGCCAGTAGGGACAGGGACACTGAAGCTTTCTTT.

The rearrangement joins TRBV5-4 to TRBJ2-5, with 11 bases aligning to TRBD2. The junction had 5 bases not matched to a gene; V was cut back by 2 bases and J by 5 bases. Germline assignment: CDR1 SGHNT and CDR2 YYREEE (reference sequence). The CDR3 covers 15 residues. Here the CDR3 reads CASSFLAGGGETQYF. CDR3 DNA sequence: TGTGCCAGCAGCTTTCTAGCGGGGGGCGGGGAGACCCAGTACTTC.

The chain joins TRBV7-2 to TRBJ1-5; D is perhaps TRBD1 (6 bases). Germline loops: CDR1 SGHTA, CDR2 FQGNSA. V lost 4 bases to trimming and J lost 0 bases, with 13 bases between them. The CDR3 runs 16 residues. CDR3 loop: CASSSGQLYSNQPQHF. CDR3 in DNA: TGTGCCAGCAGCTCCGGACAGCTTTATAGCAATCAGCCCCAGCATTTT. Drawing the rest from reference TRBV7-2 and TRBJ1-5, the complete variable domain is GAGVSQSPSNKVTEKGKDVELRCDPISGHTALYWYRQSLGQGLEFLIYFQGNSAPDKSGLPSDRFSAERTGGSVSTLTIQRTQQEDSAVYLCASSSGQLYSNQPQHFGDGTRLSIL.

This sequence joins TRBV4-3 and TRBJ1-2; 9 nucleotides agree with TRBD1. J lost 4 bases, V lost 1 base, and 4 bases had no gene match. CDR3 length equals 15 residues. Germline V gives CDR1 LGHNA, CDR2 YSLEER. CDR3 loop: CASSQGRDRAYGYTF. The CDR3 bases are TGCGCCAGCAGCCAAGGTCGGGACAGGGCCTATGGCTACACCTTC.

The V call is TRBV7-6, the J call TRBJ1-1; D remains unclear. This CDR3 comprises 12 residues. V was cut by 1 base and J by 4 bases, with 4 bases left in between. Looked up from germline, CDR1 is SGHVS and CDR2 is FNYEAQ. CDR3 in DNA: TGTGCCAGCAGCTTAGGTTCCACTGAAGCTTTCTTT. It specifies CASSLGSTEAFF.

This chain connects TRBV5-1 to TRBJ1-3; D not certain. CDR3 length: 13 amino acids. Germline lookup yields CDR1 SGHRS and CDR2 YFSETQ. Trimming left V 5 bases short and J 1 base short, with 7 bases between. CDR3 protein: CASRWDSGNTIYF. The CDR3 DNA reads TGCGCCAGCAGATGGGATTCTGGAAACACCATATATTTT.

The V and J genes are TRBV7-8 and TRBJ1-1; D remains ambiguous. Germline V gene sequence: CDR1 SGHVS, CDR2 FQNEAQ. CDR3 length: 13 amino acids. Trimming took off 7 bases at V and 4 bases at J, with 13 bases between the two ends. The CDR3 DNA follows: TGTGCCAGCACCCGGTGGGTTGGCACTGAAGCTTTCTTT. This encodes CASTRWVGTEAFF.

The rearrangement uses TRBV5-1 and TRBJ2-7; possible D gene TRBD1, 5 bases. The CDR3 totals 14 residues. The germline CDR1 and CDR2 sequences are SGHRS and YFSETQ. The V gene lost 2 bases and the J gene lost 2 bases, with 11 bases spanning the gap. The CDR3 loop is CASSFNQGPYEQYF. The CDR3 nucleotides are TGCGCCAGCAGCTTTAACCAGGGCCCCTACGAGCAGTACTTC.

The chain uses TRBV7-3 and TRBJ1-1; D is unresolved. Trimming removed 5 bases at V and 5 bases at J, with 12 bases between. The CDR3 is 13 residues long. Germline CDR1 SGHTA, CDR2 FQGTGA. DNA of the CDR3: TGTGCCAGCAGCAAATTACAAGAAACTGAAGCTTTCTTT. Translated: CASSKLQETEAFF.

The sample holds one count of this clone. The chain combines TRBV19 with TRBJ2-3; 12 bases match TRBD2. This CDR3 comprises 17 residues. The ends lost 5 bases at V and 6 bases at J; junction bases unmatched: 12. CDR1 and CDR2 from the germline V gene are LNHDA and SQIVND (reference sequence). Here the CDR3 DNA reads TGTGCCAGTAGTCCTCGGACTAGCGGGGTTTTCTGGGATACGCAGTATTTT. This translates into CASSPRTSGVFWDTQYF.

This chain connects TRBV10-1 to TRBJ1-1; TRBD1 aligns across 7 bases. Germline CDR1 and CDR2: WNHNN and SYGVQD (reference sequence). The CDR3 extends over 13 amino acids. Trimming removed 6 bases from V and 4 bases from J; junction bases left unmatched: 5. The CDR3 loop reads CASSGQAGTEAFF. In DNA form, the CDR3 reads TGCGCCAGCAGCGGACAGGCGGGCACTGAAGCTTTCTTT.

The chain carries TRBV10-3 and TRBJ2-1; D tentatively fits TRBD1 or TRBD2 (5 bases each). The ends were cut back, 6 bases at V and 8 bases at J, with 8 bases in the middle. Germline V gene data show CDR1 as ENHRY and CDR2 as SYGVKD. The CDR3 has 11 amino acids. CDR3 region: CAISGAYEQFF. In DNA form, the CDR3 reads TGTGCCATCAGCGGGGCCTATGAGCAGTTCTTC.

The chain couples TRBV30 to TRBJ2-7; 8 nucleotides line up with TRBD2. CDR3 length: 14 residues. The germline CDR1 and CDR2 sequences are GTSNPN and SVGIG (reference sequence). V was pared by 2 bases and J by 4 bases, with 7 bases of the junction left unmatched. CDR3 amino acids: CAWSREGLGYEQYF. CDR3 DNA: TGTGCCTGGAGTCGGGAGGGGCTTGGTTACGAGCAGTACTTC.